This T cell receptor (beta chain) was obtained from a study of glioma-infiltrating T cells. Study summary: Dexamethasone exposure before glioma surgery was limited to six or fewer days. Study-level findings and limits: Very few CDR3 sequences were shared between tissue and blood. Patients with low tissue-blood divergence carried a signature set of shared blood CDR3 motifs.

Amplification of TCR alpha and beta CDR3 regions from RNA used iRepertoire nested multiplex PCR. Input was 100-400 ng of tissue mRNA or PBMC total RNA. Via MiXCR, TCRdb re-called the multiplex PCR reads, giving one row per CDR3 protein. The sample lists roughly 350,000 distinct CDR3 sequences, less than 50% seen once, with around 12% in the top ten. Germline CDR1 is DFQATT and CDR2 is SNEGSKA (reference sequence). The CDR3 extends over 13 amino acids. Trimming pared 6 bases from V and 3 bases from J, leaving 12 bases between. This clonotype was seen many times. Its cognate antigen is unknown. This sequence originates from a human donor with low-grade glioma or glioblastoma, undergoing nonglioma brain surgery, or in good health (not recorded which). The sample was glioma tissue, nonneoplastic brain tissue, or PBMCs (not recorded which). The chain joins TRBV20-1 to TRBJ1-5; D might be TRBD1 (6 bases). CDR3 sequence reads: CSAMNRVNQPQHF. Written as DNA, the CDR3 is TGCAGTGCAATGAACAGGGTCAATCAGCCCCAGCATTTT.